A single sample gave rise to the 17 T cell receptor beta chains below, sequenced in a study of blood T cell repertoires in COVID-19. Some clones are missing from TCRdb's copy, which holds only in-frame ones; the method was immunoSEQ multiplex PCR. Among 100,000 to 150,000 clones listed, around four fifths were seen once. Input material: peripheral blood. These receptors came from a man older than 75 with active or convalescent COVID-19.

CDR3 DNA sequence: TGTGCCAGCAGCCGCAGCGTCCAAGAGACCCAGTACTTC. This translates into CASSRSVQETQYF. This chain links TRBV7-3 with TRBJ2-5; no clear D gene. Looked up from germline, CDR1 is SGHTA and CDR2 is FQGTGA. Trimming removed 5 bases from V and 1 base from J, with 8 bases in between. The CDR3 runs to 13 residues.

V gene TRBV7-2 combines with J gene TRBJ1-6; 7 bases match TRBD1. CDR1 and CDR2 (germline): SGHTA, FQGNSA. The CDR3 contains 16 residues. V gave up 1 base and J gave up 7 bases; unmatched junction bases: 7. The CDR3 spells CASSLGSGQQNSPLHF. In DNA form, the CDR3 reads TGTGCCAGCAGCTTAGGGTCGGGACAGCAGAATTCACCCCTCCACTTT.

The V gene is TRBV3-1 (or the pseudogene TRBV3-2), the J gene TRBJ2-5; D possibly corresponds to TRBD2 (6 bases). Germline-derived CDR1 and CDR2 are LGHDT and YNNKEL (reference sequence). The CDR3 covers 13 residues. The germline V and J ends were trimmed by 5 bases and 5 bases, with 12 bases remaining between them. CDR3 protein: CASSWREAETQYF. For the CDR3, the DNA is TGTGCCAGCAGCTGGAGGGAGGCGGAGACCCAGTACTTC.

The chain combines TRBV5-4 with TRBJ2-7, with 9 bases matching TRBD1. J gave up 5 bases and V 3 bases, and 6 bases lay outside the gene matches. CDR1 is SGHNT and CDR2 is YYREEE in the germline V gene (reference sequence). The CDR3 extends over 14 amino acids. CDR3 nucleotides: TGTGCCAGCAGCTGGAAGACAGGGGGGGACGAGCAGTACTTC. Protein sequence: CASSWKTGGDEQYF.

This chain joins TRBV6-5 and TRBJ2-1; 9 nucleotides match TRBD1. V shed 4 bases, J shed 5 bases, and the junction held 3 bases outside the gene matches. The CDR3 runs 14 residues. Germline loops: CDR1 MNHEY, CDR2 SVGAGI. CDR3 in DNA: TGTGCCAGCAGTTGGGGGACAGGGAACAATGAGCAGTTCTTC. Its protein is CASSWGTGNNEQFF.

The V gene is TRBV7-9, the J gene TRBJ1-4, with TRBD1 as a possible D gene (5 bases). Looked up from germline, CDR1 is SEHNR and CDR2 is FQNEAQ (reference sequence). CDR3 size: 15 residues. V gave up 4 bases and J gave up 6 bases, with 15 bases separating them. The DNA for the CDR3 is TGTGCCAGCAGCTCCCTGGGGGGGGTCGATGAAAAACTGTTTTTT. Its translation: CASSSLGGVDEKLFF.

The chain is built from TRBV11-3 and TRBJ2-1; the D is unclear. Germline V gene sequence: CDR1 SGHNT, CDR2 YENEEA. Between the trimmed V and J ends, which lost 1 base and 9 bases, there was a span of 10 bases. The CDR3 is 13 residues long. The CDR3 here is CASSLGVRGEQFF. CDR3 DNA: TGTGCCAGCAGCTTAGGGGTCCGCGGTGAGCAGTTCTTC.

The V and J genes are TRBV7-6 and TRBJ2-5; unclear D gene. V was pared by 1 base and J by 2 bases, with 11 bases between. CDR1 is SGHVS and CDR2 is FNYEAQ in the germline V gene. The CDR3 is 15 amino acids. The CDR3 spells CASSLGPGLQETQYF. CDR3 DNA sequence: TGTGCCAGCAGCTTAGGCCCGGGTCTACAAGAGACCCAGTACTTC.

The rearrangement joins TRBV7-9 to TRBJ2-3; 7 bases agree with TRBD1. This CDR3 is 13 amino acids long. Germline V lookup: CDR1 SEHNR, CDR2 FQNEAQ (reference sequence). With 10 bases clipped from V and 2 bases from J, the junction kept 6 bases outside the gene matches. The CDR3 protein is CATRTGITDTQYF. The DNA of the CDR3 is TGTGCCACCCGGACAGGAATCACAGATACGCAGTATTTT.

This clone is judged medium-sized. The CDR3 loop reads CASSDSREGGASGELFF. DNA of the CDR3: TGTGCCAGCAGTGACTCAAGGGAGGGCGGCGCAAGCGGGGAGCTGTTTTTT. The chain combines TRBV6-4 with TRBJ2-2; 7 bases align to TRBD2. This CDR3 region has 17 residues. Germline CDR1 and CDR2: MRHNA and SNTAGT. After removal of 0 bases from V and 7 bases from J, the junction contained 11 bases not matched to a gene.

This clone was counted once. The gene calls are TRBV7-9 and TRBJ2-5; a weak D match, TRBD2 (7 bases). The germline V gene has CDR1 SEHNR and CDR2 FQNEAQ (reference sequence). The CDR3 totals 13 residues. Trimming removed 5 bases from V and 5 bases from J, with 12 bases in between. CDR3 residues: CASSPRGPETQYF. The DNA of the CDR3 is TGTGCCAGCAGCCCGCGGGGGCCCGAGACCCAGTACTTC. Filled out from reference TRBV7-9 and TRBJ2-5, the complete variable domain reads DTGVSQNPRHKITKRGQNVTFRCDPISEHNRLYWYRQTLGQGPEFLTYFQNEAQLEKSRLLSDRFSAERPKGSFSTLEIQRTEQGDSAMYLCASSPRGPETQYFGPGTRLLVL.

The gene calls are TRBV5-1 and TRBJ2-5; D remains unclear. The germline V gene encodes CDR1 SGHRS and CDR2 YFSETQ. Trimming took off 4 bases at V and 2 bases at J, with 9 bases between the two ends. This CDR3 has 13 residues. The chain's CDR3 is CASSEQIQETQYF. As DNA, the CDR3 is TGCGCCAGCAGCGAGCAAATTCAAGAGACCCAGTACTTC.

This clone turned up a few times. The rearrangement links TRBV18 to TRBJ2-7; TRBD1 might be the D (6 bases). This CDR3 has 16 amino acids. Germline V gives CDR1 KGHSH, CDR2 LQKENI. V was cut by 2 bases and J by 5 bases, with 19 bases left in between. The CDR3 protein is CASSPSETGFWDEQYF. In nucleotides, the CDR3 is TGTGCCAGCTCACCATCAGAGACAGGTTTTTGGGACGAGCAGTACTTC. The full variable domain, its missing parts supplied by reference TRBV18 and TRBJ2-7, is NAGVMQNPRHLVRRRGQEARLRCSPMKGHSHVYWYRQLPEEGLKFMVYLQKENIIDESGMPKERFSAEFPKEGPSILRIQQVVRGDSAAYFCASSPSETGFWDEQYFGPGTRLTVT.

CDR3 region: CASCEQGAGEQYF. The CDR3 nucleotides read TGTGCCAGCTGTGAACAGGGGGCCGGCGAGCAGTACTTC. The rearrangement joins TRBV7-2 to TRBJ2-7; 9 nucleotides line up with TRBD1. The germline V gene encodes CDR1 SGHTA and CDR2 FQGNSA. Trimming at V came to 8 bases and at J to 6 bases, leaving 8 bases not matched to a gene. This CDR3 has 13 residues.

The chain is built from TRBV19 and TRBJ1-2; 10 bases are shared with TRBD1. The CDR3 runs to 12 residues. Germline CDR1 reads LNHDA; CDR2 reads SQIVND (reference sequence). V lost 5 bases, J lost 8 bases, and 2 bases stayed unmatched. In DNA form, the CDR3 reads TGTGCCAGTAGTGACAGGGGGCTCGGCTACACCTTC. Its translation is CASSDRGLGYTF.

This clone was detected a few times. This CDR3 is CASSSDRGYGYTF. CDR3 DNA: TGCGCCAGCAGCTCCGACAGGGGTTATGGCTACACCTTC. The V and J genes are TRBV4-3 and TRBJ1-2; 8 bases align to TRBD1. V dropped 5 bases and J dropped 5; count of bases not matched to a gene: 4. Germline CDR1 LGHNA, CDR2 YSLEER. This CDR3 has 13 amino acids.

This clone was picked up a small number of times. The V and J genes are TRBV9 and TRBJ2-5; 9 nucleotides line up with TRBD2. CDR3 length equals 16 residues. After removal of 0 bases from V and 5 bases from J, the junction contained 8 bases not matched to a gene. Germline CDR1 is SGDLS and CDR2 is YYNGEE. CDR3 loop: CASSVGAGGFVETQYF. In DNA form, the CDR3 reads TGTGCCAGCAGCGTAGGAGCGGGGGGTTTTGTGGAGACCCAGTACTTC.